One sample yielded the 27 T cell receptor beta chains listed below, sequenced in a study of blood T cell repertoires in COVID-19. Sequenced by immunoSEQ multiplex PCR; TCRdb stores in-frame clones only, minus some. The sample gives some 190,000 clones, about 80% of which show up once; about 7.8% is in the top ten. Sequencing was carried out using peripheral blood. The receptor source for this set is a woman older than 75 with COVID-19, enrolled during active disease.

The J gene is TRBJ2-2, the V gene TRBV11-3, with no clear D. CDR3 length equals 12 residues. V gave up 0 bases and J gave up 7 bases, with 3 bases separating them. CDR1 is SGHNT, CDR2 YENEEA, per germline. The CDR3 here is CASSLDNGELFF. CDR3 nucleotide sequence: TGTGCCAGCAGCTTAGATAACGGGGAGCTGTTTTTT.

The sample holds a few counts of this clone. The chain couples TRBV6-5 to TRBJ2-3; 7 nucleotides align to TRBD2. This CDR3 spans 15 amino acids. J lost 3 bases, V lost 6 bases, and 9 bases had no gene match. Germline CDR1 MNHEY, CDR2 SVGAGI. Written as DNA, the CDR3 is TGTGCCAGCAGGCTGAGCGGGGCAACAACAGATACGCAGTATTTT. Protein product: CASRLSGATTDTQYF.

This CDR3 is CASSSPLGAQVDTQYF. CDR3 nucleotide sequence: TGTGCCAGCAGCTCCCCGCTAGGGGCGCAGGTAGATACGCAGTATTTT. This chain connects TRBV7-8 to TRBJ2-3, with D possibly matching TRBD1 (5 bases). Germline loops: CDR1 SGHVS, CDR2 FQNEAQ. V shed 4 bases and J shed 5 bases, with 19 bases lying between them. This CDR3 has 16 residues.

This chain uses TRBV4-1 with TRBJ2-6; D uncertain. The germline V gene has CDR1 MGHRA and CDR2 YSYEKL. This CDR3 spans 16 amino acids. Trimming cost V 1 base and J 0 bases, with 7 bases left between them. The CDR3 DNA follows: TGCGCCAGCAGCCAAGTCGCGGACTCTGGGGCCAACGTCCTGACTTTC. It yields the protein CASSQVADSGANVLTF.

DNA for the CDR3: TGTGCCAGCAGTCAACGATTTGGCGGTTCTGAAGCTTTCTTT. Its translation: CASSQRFGGSEAFF. V is TRBV5-4 and J is TRBJ1-1, with D unresolved. The length of the CDR3 is 14 residues. In germline, CDR1 is SGHNT, CDR2 YYREEE (reference sequence). The V and J ends lost 5 bases and 6 bases respectively, with 17 bases between them.

The chain has TRBV9 and TRBJ2-1; TRBD1 matches 10 bases. Germline values: CDR1 SGDLS, CDR2 YYNGEE. There are 16 residues in the CDR3. The J segment lost 8 bases and the V segment lost 2 bases, leaving 10 bases of the junction unmatched. The CDR3 DNA reads as TGTGCCAGCAGCGTCTACCCCGGGACAGGGGTGCATGAGCAGTTCTTC. Translating gives CASSVYPGTGVHEQFF. Filled out from reference TRBV9 and TRBJ2-1, the complete variable domain reads DSGVTQTPKHLITATGQRVTLRCSPRSGDLSVYWYQQSLDQGLQFLIQYYNGEERAKGNILERFSAQQFPDLHSELNLSSLELGDSALYFCASSVYPGTGVHEQFFGPGTRLTVL.

Only a few counts were recorded for this clone. J is TRBJ2-2 and V is TRBV7-9; 9 bases are shared with TRBD2. The V gene's germline CDR1 is SEHNR and CDR2 FQNEAQ (reference sequence). V lost 5 bases to trimming and J lost 3 bases; unmatched junction nucleotides: 10. This CDR3 is 17 amino acids long. Here the CDR3 reads CASSGQGGRVYTGELFF. The CDR3 DNA sequence: TGTGCCAGCAGCGGACAAGGCGGGAGGGTTTACACCGGGGAGCTGTTTTTT.

The chain employs TRBV3-1 (or the pseudogene TRBV3-2) and TRBJ2-7; 8 bases are a match to TRBD2. Per the germline V gene, CDR1 is LGHDT and CDR2 is YNNKEL (reference sequence). This CDR3 spans 15 amino acids. J was trimmed by 4 bases and V by 1 base; bases with no gene match: 6. The CDR3 region is CASSQASSGEYEQYF. DNA of the CDR3: TGTGCCAGCAGCCAAGCGAGTAGCGGGGAATACGAGCAGTACTTC.

The CDR3 DNA reads as TGTGCCAGCTCACAACTGACAGGGAACGGCTACACCTTC. Translated, it gives CASSQLTGNGYTF. This chain uses TRBV18 with TRBJ1-2; 7 nucleotides match TRBD1. The length of the CDR3 is 13 residues. CDR1 is KGHSH, CDR2 LQKENI, per germline. After removal of 4 bases from V and 8 bases from J, the junction contained 7 bases not matched to a gene.

This chain uses TRBV5-1 with TRBJ1-2; TRBD1 aligns across 7 bases. CDR3 length: 13 residues. V was clipped by 0 bases and J by 7 bases; unmatched bases: 3. Germline V gene lookup returns CDR1 SGHRS and CDR2 YFSETQ. The CDR3 DNA is TGCGCCAGCAGCTTGGTTGACAGGGCTGGCTACACCTTC. Translating it yields CASSLVDRAGYTF.

The chain employs TRBV7-9 and TRBJ2-7; the D gene is possibly TRBD1 (6 bases). The CDR3 totals 15 residues. The V gene lost 6 bases and the J gene lost 0 bases, with 15 bases spanning the gap. In germline, CDR1 is SEHNR, CDR2 FQNEAQ (reference sequence). The CDR3: CASSRGGTYSYEQYF. The CDR3 region has the DNA TGTGCCAGCAGTCGCGGTGGGACATACTCCTACGAGCAGTACTTC.

The V call is TRBV9, the J call TRBJ1-5; maybe TRBD1 (5 bases). Germline loops: CDR1 SGDLS, CDR2 YYNGEE. This CDR3 has 14 residues. The V end was cut by 4 bases, the J end by 9 bases, with 17 bases between. CDR3 coding DNA: TGTGCCAGCAGCCCGGGGGGTCTCGGGGGGCCCCAGCATTTT. Protein: CASSPGGLGGPQHF.

The chain combines TRBV5-4 with TRBJ1-3; 7 bases are a match to TRBD1. This CDR3 region has 14 residues. J was trimmed by 6 bases and V by 2 bases; bases with no gene match: 5. CDR1 SGHNT and CDR2 YYREEE come from the germline V gene (reference sequence). CDR3 nucleotide sequence: TGTGCCAGCAGCTTACAGGGGACTCTAAACACCATATATTTT. Translation gives CASSLQGTLNTIYF.

This sequence joins TRBV12-3 or TRBV12-4 and TRBJ2-5, with D possibly TRBD2 on 6 matching bases. V gave up 8 bases and J gave up 5 bases, with 9 bases separating them. This CDR3 spans 11 amino acids. CDR3 bases: TGTGCCAGCGGCCGGGGGGAGACCCAGTACTTC. It translates to CASGRGETQYF.

This chain joins TRBV18 and TRBJ1-3; D gene unclear. This CDR3 has 15 amino acids. V gave up 3 bases and J gave up 0 bases, with 9 bases separating them. Germline CDR1 and CDR2: KGHSH and LQKENI. CDR3 DNA: TGTGCCAGCTCACCTTCTATTCCCTCTGGAAACACCATATATTTT. Its translation: CASSPSIPSGNTIYF.

CDR3 bases: TGTGCCAGCAGCGGAGCCAACTCTGGAAACACCATATATTTT. Amino acids: CASSGANSGNTIYF. V gene TRBV9 combines with J gene TRBJ1-3; no definite D call. This CDR3 is 14 amino acids long. Trimming removed 3 bases at V and 0 bases at J, with 7 bases between. From germline, CDR1 is SGDLS and CDR2 YYNGEE. The full variable domain, in which reference TRBV9 and TRBJ1-3 provide the parts outside the CDR3, is DSGVTQTPKHLITATGQRVTLRCSPRSGDLSVYWYQQSLDQGLQFLIQYYNGEERAKGNILERFSAQQFPDLHSELNLSSLELGDSALYFCASSGANSGNTIYFGEGSWLTVV.

This chain uses TRBV14 with TRBJ1-6; the match to TRBD1 covers 8 bases. Per germline, CDR1 SGHDN and CDR2 FVKESK. This CDR3 is built from 16 residues. V dropped 4 bases and J dropped 8; count of bases not matched to a gene: 10. For the CDR3, the DNA is TGTGCCAGCAGCCTAAACGACAGGGGTAGATATTCACCCCTCCACTTT. This translates into CASSLNDRGRYSPLHF.

This sequence joins TRBV5-1 and TRBJ2-3, with 8 bases aligning to TRBD2. This CDR3 has 17 amino acids. Trimming cost V 5 bases and J 2 bases; bases outside gene matches: 13. Germline CDR1 is SGHRS and CDR2 is YFSETQ. The CDR3 sequence: CASRPLPAGALTDTQYF. For the CDR3, the DNA is TGCGCCAGCAGACCCCTCCCAGCGGGGGCTCTCACAGATACGCAGTATTTT.

This rearrangement joins TRBV7-3 to TRBJ1-4; possibly TRBD1 for D (6 bases). The germline CDR1 and CDR2 sequences are SGHTA and FQGTGA. Trimming removed 4 bases at V and 8 bases at J, with 11 bases between. The CDR3 is made up of 13 amino acids. Written as DNA, the CDR3 is TGTGCCAGCAGCTCCCGCCAGGGGGAAAAACTGTTTTTT. This sequence encodes CASSSRQGEKLFF.

This chain joins TRBV7-8 and TRBJ1-1; TRBD1 matches at 9 bases. V lost 6 bases and J lost 3; bases outside the gene matches: 8. Germline assignment: CDR1 SGHVS and CDR2 FQNEAQ. This CDR3 region has 15 residues. The CDR3 loop reads CASSPIDRGDTEAFF. CDR3 bases: TGTGCCAGCAGTCCAATAGACAGGGGGGACACTGAAGCTTTCTTT.

The chain is built from TRBV7-2 and TRBJ1-1; D is possibly TRBD1 (5 bases). This CDR3 region has 15 residues. Trimming left V 1 base short and J 1 base short, with 10 bases between. The V gene's germline CDR1 is SGHTA and CDR2 FQGNSA. The CDR3 region is CASSLDLGGNTEAFF. The CDR3 nucleotides are TGTGCCAGCAGCTTAGATTTGGGGGGGAACACTGAAGCTTTCTTT.

This chain connects TRBV5-4 to TRBJ1-2; D is possibly TRBD1 (5 bases). Germline CDR1 reads SGHNT; CDR2 reads YYREEE (reference sequence). The CDR3 spans 14 residues. V was shortened by 3 bases and J by 7 bases, with 16 bases between the two germline ends. DNA of the CDR3: TGTGCCAGCAGCTCCGCCGGGGGGGGGTTTGGCTACACCTTC. This codes for CASSSAGGGFGYTF.

The chain is built from TRBV3-1 (or the pseudogene TRBV3-2) and TRBJ1-2; D gene uncertain. V dropped 4 bases and J dropped 7 bases, with 16 bases sitting between them. CDR1 and CDR2 (germline): LGHDT, YNNKEL (reference sequence). The CDR3 is made up of 14 amino acids. This CDR3 is CASSPTDNRSGYTF. CDR3 nucleotide sequence: TGTGCCAGCAGCCCCACCGATAACAGAAGTGGCTACACCTTC.

This clone was counted once. This chain links TRBV5-5 with TRBJ1-6; D not certain. Germline V gives CDR1 SGHKS, CDR2 YYEKEE (reference sequence). The V end was cut by 2 bases, the J end by 8 bases, with 11 bases between. The CDR3 totals 14 residues. The CDR3 region is CASSFPGEDSPLHF. In nucleotides, the CDR3 is TGTGCCAGCAGCTTCCCCGGAGAGGATTCACCCCTCCACTTT.

DNA of the CDR3: TGTGCCAGCAGCTCCGACAGGTGGAACACTGAAGCTTTCTTT. It specifies CASSSDRWNTEAFF. The V call is TRBV7-3, the J call TRBJ1-1, with a tentative D call TRBD1 (6 bases). The V end lost 4 bases, the J end lost 1 base, and 10 bases lay between the germline ends. There are 14 residues in the CDR3. In germline, CDR1 is SGHTA, CDR2 FQGTGA. The whole variable domain, filled in from reference TRBV7-3 and TRBJ1-1, reads GAGVSQTPSNKVTEKGKYVELRCDPISGHTALYWYRQSLGQGPEFLIYFQGTGAADDSGLPNDRFFAVRPEGSVSTLKIQRTERGDSAVYLCASSSDRWNTEAFFGQGTRLTVV.

The chain uses TRBV10-3 and TRBJ1-3; D unresolved. The CDR3 totals 14 residues. The V end lost 10 bases, the J end lost 3 bases, and 16 bases lay between the germline ends. The germline gives CDR1 ENHRY, CDR2 SYGVKD. The CDR3 sequence is CATAAVRDGNTIYF. As DNA, the CDR3 is TGTGCCACGGCCGCCGTGAGGGATGGAAACACCATATATTTT.

Points on this clone: Different DNA sequences within this sample yield the same CDR3. The chain is built from TRBV18 and TRBJ2-3, with D unclear. In germline, CDR1 is KGHSH, CDR2 LQKENI. This CDR3 has 13 amino acids. V was shortened by 3 bases and J by 2 bases, with 6 bases between the two germline ends. The CDR3: CASSPPSTDTQYF. The CDR3 coding sequence is TGTGCCAGCTCACCCCCCTCCACAGATACGCAGTATTTT.